This T cell receptor beta chain was obtained from a study of shared T cell receptors in the human thymus. TCRdb's table, derived via immunoSEQ multiplex PCR, lists solely in-frame clones and lacks some. The sample records some 700,000 clones, roughly 88% being singletons. These data were also filed under a second study, of human thymus T cells. That work contributes: Those donating were healthy Finnish infants in corrective surgery for congenital heart defects. Thymic resections from corrective heart surgery supplied the tissue.

The sequenced sample consisted of thymocytes. The TCR was taken from a girl under three years old with a congenital heart defect.

The CDR3 bases are TGTGCCAGAAACACGACCCCCGGGAGAGGCTGCGCTGAAGCTTTCTTT. It is translated as CARNTTPGRGCAEAFF. The chain employs TRBV5-3 and TRBJ1-1; D call uncertain. TRBV5-3 is recorded as an ORF, its role being uncertain. V was trimmed by 6 bases and J by 6 bases, leaving 24 bases between them. The CDR3 has 16 residues.